The clone carrying this TCR beta chain was seen only once. Authors' methods: Cell counts per sample came from amplifying reference gene primers. Sequencing was performed with immunoSEQ multiplex PCR; in TCRdb, only in-frame clones are kept and a portion is missing. Clonal size and the V and J genes are those of that table, whereas D and trimming came from the DNA. The sample shows a few hundred thousand clones, roughly nine tenths of them seen only once. The data were obtained in a study of blood T cell repertoires in COVID-19. Participants were aged about 18 to 100 years from approximately 23 US areas. Cohort assignment relied on participant-reported clinical history. Donors in Cohort 3 who had recovered were those with two negative PCRs, healthcare professional clearance, or resolution of their symptoms. The germline CDR1 and CDR2 sequences are MNHEY and SVGAGI. The CDR3 length is 13 residues. V lost 8 bases to trimming and J lost 6 bases, with 14 bases between them.

Input material: PBMCs or T cells enriched from blood (not recorded which). This sequence was found in a woman aged 60-75 years who had recovered from COVID-19. The gene calls are TRBV6-5 and TRBJ2-1, with a tentative D call TRBD1 (6 bases). CDR3 region: CASVWDISNEQFF. In DNA, the CDR3 is TGTGCCAGCGTGTGGGACATCTCCAATGAGCAGTTCTTC.